These 10 T cell receptor beta chains share one sample of origin, sequenced in a study of vaccination effects on CD4 cells after COVID-19. These receptors have no known antigen. Antigen-specific CD4+ T cells were first expanded with viral peptide pools by the ViraFEST assay and only then sequenced. CD4+ T cell isolation took place after about 11 days of culture. Vaccine recipients had no previous SARS-CoV-2 infection; their nucleocapsid antibodies were negative. Sequenced by immunoSEQ multiplex PCR; TCRdb stores in-frame clones only, minus some. The sample gives over 20,000 clones, less than 80% of which show up once; less than 3.5% is in the top ten. The sample was CD4+ T cells from PBMCs cultured with SARS-CoV-2 spike peptides, taken before COVID-19 vaccination. All receptors come from a human donor who received a COVID-19 vaccine.

The chain employs TRBV3-1 (or the pseudogene TRBV3-2) and TRBJ2-7; 9 bases fit TRBD1. CDR1 and CDR2 from the germline V gene are LGHDT and YNNKEL (reference sequence). V shed 6 bases, J shed 0 bases, and the junction held 9 bases outside the gene matches. This CDR3 is built from 16 residues. For the CDR3, the DNA is TGTGCCAGCAGTCCAAGAGGGACAGGGTTCTCCTACGAGCAGTACTTC. Its protein product is CASSPRGTGFSYEQYF.

J is TRBJ2-7 and V is TRBV7-2, with a possible D match to TRBD1 (6 bases). The V end lost 3 bases, the J end lost 2 bases, and 11 bases lay between the germline ends. The length of the CDR3 is 14 residues. Germline V gives CDR1 SGHTA, CDR2 FQGNSA. Here the CDR3 DNA reads TGTGCCAGCAGCTTGGGTAGGGGGACCTACGAGCAGTACTTC. Residues: CASSLGRGTYEQYF. The complete variable domain, with remaining parts taken from reference TRBV7-2 and TRBJ2-7, reads GAGVSQSPSNKVTEKGKDVELRCDPISGHTALYWYRQSLGQGLEFLIYFQGNSAPDKSGLPSDRFSAERTGGSVSTLTIQRTQQEDSAVYLCASSLGRGTYEQYFGPGTRLTVT.

CDR3 protein: CASSVRHGTSGETQYF. The CDR3 DNA follows: TGCGCCAGCAGCGTAAGACACGGGACTAGCGGAGAGACCCAGTACTTC. The gene calls are TRBV5-1 and TRBJ2-5; 11 positions match TRBD2. The CDR3 has 16 amino acids. Germline V gene data show CDR1 as SGHRS and CDR2 as YFSETQ. Trimming removed 4 bases from V and 4 bases from J; junction bases left unmatched: 9.

This chain joins TRBV25-1 and TRBJ1-1, with TRBD1 matching over 8 bases. The CDR3 loop spans 14 amino acids. The germline gives CDR1 MGHDK, CDR2 SYGVNS. With 0 bases clipped from V and 8 bases from J, the junction kept 5 bases outside the gene matches. CDR3 DNA sequence: TGTGCCAGCAGTGAATATAAAGGGACAGGAGAAGCTTTCTTT. Its translation: CASSEYKGTGEAFF.

The chain combines TRBV2 with TRBJ1-1; TRBD1 matches at 9 bases. Germline V lookup: CDR1 SNHLY, CDR2 FYNNEI. The CDR3 is 14 residues long. After removal of 4 bases from V and 11 bases from J, the junction contained 11 bases not matched to a gene. The CDR3 reads CASSVGDRAGGAFF. DNA for the CDR3: TGTGCCAGCAGTGTTGGGGACAGGGCCGGCGGGGCTTTCTTT.

V and J are TRBV3-1 (or the pseudogene TRBV3-2) and TRBJ2-5; D possibly corresponds to TRBD2 (6 bases). Looked up from germline, CDR1 is LGHDT and CDR2 is YNNKEL (reference sequence). V dropped 6 bases and J dropped 7 bases, with 12 bases sitting between them. The CDR3 covers 12 residues. The CDR3: CASSPLGGTQYF. CDR3 bases: TGTGCCAGCAGTCCCCTCGGGGGGACCCAGTACTTC.

In its sample, this clone was seen a few times. This chain uses TRBV5-4 with TRBJ1-6; D ambiguous. CDR3 length equals 12 residues. Trimming stripped 0 bases from V and 7 bases from J, with 2 bases between. Germline CDR1 and CDR2: SGHNT and YYREEE (reference sequence). The CDR3 DNA reads TGTGCCAGCAGCTTGGACAATTCACCCCTCCACTTT. This codes for CASSLDNSPLHF.

V gene TRBV2 combines with J gene TRBJ1-1, with 10 bases matching TRBD1. The CDR3 is 18 amino acids. Germline CDR1 reads SNHLY; CDR2 reads FYNNEI. Trimming took 6 bases from V and 1 from J; bases not matched to a gene: 14. DNA of the CDR3: TGTGCCAGCAGGGTTCGAGGACAGGGGGACAAAAAGAACACTGAAGCTTTCTTT. Residues: CASRVRGQGDKKNTEAFF.

The V and J genes are TRBV12-3 or TRBV12-4 and TRBJ2-7; TRBD1 matches at 7 bases. The CDR3 has 11 amino acids. The trim removed 7 bases at V and 6 bases at J, leaving 3 bases unmatched. CDR3 sequence (DNA): TGTGCCAGCACCAGGGGGTCCGAGCAGTACTTC. Translated, it gives CASTRGSEQYF.

The rearrangement joins TRBV19 to TRBJ2-3, with 7 positions matching TRBD2. In germline, CDR1 is LNHDA, CDR2 SQIVND (reference sequence). This CDR3 has 15 amino acids. V was clipped by 4 bases and J by 2 bases; unmatched bases: 6. The DNA for the CDR3 is TGTGCCAGTAGTACAGCGGGACTACCCACAGATACGCAGTATTTT. This codes for CASSTAGLPTDTQYF.